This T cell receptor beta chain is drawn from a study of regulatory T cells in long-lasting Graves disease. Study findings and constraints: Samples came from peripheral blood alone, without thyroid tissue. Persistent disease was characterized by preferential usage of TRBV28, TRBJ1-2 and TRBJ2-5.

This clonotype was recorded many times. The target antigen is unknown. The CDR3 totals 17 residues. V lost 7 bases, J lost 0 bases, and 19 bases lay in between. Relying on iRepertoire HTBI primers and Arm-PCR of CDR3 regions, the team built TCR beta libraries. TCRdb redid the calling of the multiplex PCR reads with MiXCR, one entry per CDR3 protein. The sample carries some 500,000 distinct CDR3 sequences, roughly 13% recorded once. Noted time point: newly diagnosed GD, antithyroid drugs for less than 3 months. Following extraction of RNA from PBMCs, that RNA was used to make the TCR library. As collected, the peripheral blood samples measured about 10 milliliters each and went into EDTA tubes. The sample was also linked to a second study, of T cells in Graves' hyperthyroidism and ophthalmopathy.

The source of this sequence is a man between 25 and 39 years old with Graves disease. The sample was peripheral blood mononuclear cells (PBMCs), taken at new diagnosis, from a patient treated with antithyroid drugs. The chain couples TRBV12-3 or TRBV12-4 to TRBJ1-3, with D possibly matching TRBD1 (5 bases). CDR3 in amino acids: CASNSLSRVLSGNTIYF. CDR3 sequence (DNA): TGTGCCAGCAATTCCCTCTCCAGGGTTCTCTCTGGAAACACCATATATTTT.